This T cell receptor beta chain was found in a study of T cell repertoires in cytomegalovirus infection. Study context: HLA-B-restricted CMV epitopes that are well studied were used alongside recently identified HLA-C-restricted ones. Public TCR beta signatures were indicative of both CMV infection and a matching HLA type. Points from the study as a whole: CMV-specific HLA-C-restricted TCR beta clonotypes dominated the ex vivo response.

The V gene's germline CDR1 is SGHTA and CDR2 FQGNSA. This CDR3 region has 14 residues. The germline V and J ends were trimmed by 6 bases and 2 bases, with 12 bases remaining between them. A note on this clonotype: Its antigen is unknown.

TCRdb recomputed calls from the reads with MiXCR, one row per CDR3 protein. The sample comprises around 430,000 distinct CDR3 sequences, approximately 42% of which are singletons, and roughly two fifths rests with the top ten. The origin of this receptor is a human donor in good health (CMV status not recorded). Some clones in this sample may be carry-over from other donors' samples. The specimen comprised cultured PBMCs, sampled from culture after CMV antigen stimulation. The genes are TRBV7-2 and TRBJ2-3; D tentatively fits TRBD1 or TRBD2 (5 bases each). Here the CDR3 reads CASRPGRYTDTQYF. The CDR3 DNA is TGTGCCAGCAGGCCGGGACGATACACAGATACGCAGTATTTT.